A single sample is the source of the 9 T cell receptor beta chains below, sequenced in a study of CD8+ T cells in alopecia areata. Following RNA extraction, reverse transcription yielded cDNA that acted as the sequencing template. Assay used: immunoSEQ multiplex PCR; TCRdb lists only in-frame clones, some missing. Of roughly 150,000 clones in the sample, under 60% were seen once. Here the sequenced sample was CD8+ T cells sorted from blood, taken at week 0. These receptor sequences come from a human donor with alopecia areata.

This clone was seen a single time. V gene TRBV5-1 combines with J gene TRBJ2-7; D unclear. The V end was cut by 5 bases, the J end by 3 bases, with 9 bases between. CDR3 length equals 12 residues. Germline values: CDR1 SGHRS, CDR2 YFSETQ. CDR3 nucleotides: TGCGCCAGCAGATCTACAGTCTACGAGCAGTACTTC. Its protein product is CASRSTVYEQYF. The full variable domain, completed using reference TRBV5-1 and TRBJ2-7, is KAGVTQTPRYLIKTRGQQVTLSCSPISGHRSVSWYQQTPGQGLQFLFEYFSETQRNKGNFPGRFSGRQFSNSRSEMNVSTLELGDSALYLCASRSTVYEQYFGPGTRLTVT.

The chain employs TRBV6-6 and TRBJ1-1; no definite D call. This CDR3 has 15 amino acids. V was cut by 5 bases and J by 1 base, with 14 bases left in between. CDR1 and CDR2 (germline): MNHNY, SVGAGI (reference sequence). CDR3: CASSTTDESNTEAFF. The CDR3 coding sequence is TGTGCCAGCAGTACTACGGACGAATCGAACACTGAAGCTTTCTTT.

V gene TRBV6-5 combines with J gene TRBJ2-7, with a weak D call TRBD2 (7 bases). Looked up from germline, CDR1 is MNHEY and CDR2 is SVGAGI. CDR3 length: 14 residues. Trimming stripped 4 bases from V and 2 bases from J, with 12 bases between. DNA for the CDR3: TGTGCCAGCAGTTCGAAGGGGGGGACCTACGAGCAGTACTTC. Translation: CASSSKGGTYEQYF.

V and J are TRBV6-6 and TRBJ2-3; D is uncertain. The CDR3 is 12 amino acids. In germline, CDR1 is MNHNY, CDR2 SVGAGI (reference sequence). V lost 4 bases, J lost 2 bases, and 4 bases lay in between. The CDR3 here is CASSSLTDTQYF. The CDR3 DNA is TGTGCCAGCAGTTCCCTCACAGATACGCAGTATTTT.

The chain links TRBV30 to TRBJ2-7; possibly TRBD1 for D (6 bases). Looked up from germline, CDR1 is GTSNPN and CDR2 is SVGIG (reference sequence). The CDR3 runs 15 residues. Trimming removed 3 bases from V and 4 bases from J, with 19 bases in between. This CDR3 is CAWSGQSGTPYEQYF. The CDR3 DNA is TGTGCCTGGAGCGGACAGTCGGGAACGCCATACGAGCAGTACTTC.

This clone was found a few times. The genes are TRBV4-3 and TRBJ1-2, with a weak D call TRBD1 (5 bases). Germline lookup yields CDR1 LGHNA and CDR2 YSLEER. The CDR3 extends over 14 amino acids. V lost 3 bases to trimming and J lost 4 bases, with 12 bases between them. The DNA of the CDR3 is TGCGCCAGCAGCCAGGGGGGAGGTTCCTATGGCTACACCTTC. Its protein is CASSQGGGSYGYTF.

V gene TRBV4-3 combines with J gene TRBJ1-1; no clear D. Germline-derived CDR1 and CDR2 are LGHNA and YSLEER. The CDR3 covers 15 residues. Trimming stripped 0 bases from V and 0 bases from J, with 8 bases between. CDR3 residues: CASSQDKVVNTEAFF. The CDR3 nucleotides are TGCGCCAGCAGCCAAGATAAAGTAGTGAACACTGAAGCTTTCTTT.

This clone has more than one count but fewer than ten. The chain couples TRBV29-1 to TRBJ2-3, with a weak D call TRBD1 (6 bases). CDR1 is SQVTM, CDR2 ANQGSEA, per germline. V lost 6 bases, J lost 6 bases, and 25 bases lay in between. This CDR3 is built from 16 residues. In nucleotides, the CDR3 is TGCAGCGTGGAACGTAGACAGGTGGGGGCGTCGGATACGCAGTATTTT. This gives the protein CSVERRQVGASDTQYF.

CDR3 nucleotides: TGTGCCAGCAGCGTAATTGCGGAAACCACCTCCTACAATGAGCAGTTCTTC. This translates into CASSVIAETTSYNEQFF. The chain couples TRBV9 to TRBJ2-1; no definite D call. Germline V gives CDR1 SGDLS, CDR2 YYNGEE. The CDR3 loop spans 17 amino acids. The germline V and J ends were trimmed by 1 base and 0 bases, with 14 bases remaining between them.